This passage covers 27 T cell receptor beta chains from one sample sequenced in a study of cytomegalovirus exposure and HLA in healthy donors. The PCR ran on 60 Vbeta and 13 Jbeta primers. Sequenced by immunoSEQ multiplex PCR; TCRdb stores in-frame clones only, minus some. Of about 170,000 clones listed, nearly 80% are singletons. The sequencing sample was made of PBMCs. The receptors derive from a woman aged 45-60 years in good health and CMV-seropositive.

This rearrangement joins TRBV5-6 to TRBJ2-1; TRBD2 agrees at 9 bases. The CDR3 is 16 amino acids. The V and J ends lost 4 bases and 4 bases, in that order; junction bases with no gene match: 9. Per the germline V gene, CDR1 is SGHDT and CDR2 is YYEEEE. The DNA of the CDR3 is TGTGCCAGCAGCCTTCTGACTAGCGGCGAATACAATGAGCAGTTCTTC. Translating gives CASSLLTSGEYNEQFF.

The chain is built from TRBV2 and TRBJ2-7, with D maybe TRBD1 (6 bases). V lost 6 bases to trimming and J lost 7 bases, with 25 bases between them. The germline V gene encodes CDR1 SNHLY and CDR2 FYNNEI. This CDR3 spans 16 amino acids. CDR3 region: CASSFLTGQPLGEQYF. DNA for the CDR3: TGTGCCAGCAGCTTTTTGACAGGACAACCACTGGGAGAGCAGTACTTC.

This chain uses TRBV19 with TRBJ1-2, with a possible D match to TRBD1 (5 bases). This CDR3 is 15 amino acids long. The germline CDR1 and CDR2 sequences are LNHDA and SQIVND (reference sequence). V was pared by 6 bases and J by 4 bases, with 18 bases between. The CDR3 bases are TGTGCCAGTAGCCACCTCCAGGGTCTTAGCTATGGCTACACCTTC. It is translated as CASSHLQGLSYGYTF.

The V and J genes are TRBV9 and TRBJ2-7; TRBD2 aligns across 7 bases. J lost 6 bases, V lost 7 bases, and 19 bases had no gene match. The CDR3 extends over 16 amino acids. Germline V CDR1 and CDR2: SGDLS, YYNGEE. The CDR3 coding sequence is TGTGCCAGCCACTTAAACGGGCGGGAGCTTAACGGCGAGCAGTACTTC. It yields the protein CASHLNGRELNGEQYF.

This rearrangement joins TRBV29-1 to TRBJ1-2, with 9 bases fitting TRBD1. V shed 3 bases and J 2 bases; nucleotides not matched to a gene: 4. CDR1 is SQVTM, CDR2 ANQGSEA, per germline. The CDR3 sequence is 14 residues long. Here the CDR3 DNA reads TGCAGCGTTGACCGGGACAGGGTGAACTATGGCTACACCTTC. Translating gives CSVDRDRVNYGYTF.

The chain uses TRBV11-2 and TRBJ2-1; 8 bases line up with TRBD2. This CDR3 has 16 residues. V lost 3 bases, J lost 2 bases, and 6 bases stayed unmatched. CDR1 and CDR2 (germline): SGHAT, FQNNGV. DNA for the CDR3: TGTGCCAGCAGCTTCCCAACGGGAGGGACCTACAATGAGCAGTTCTTC. Its translation: CASSFPTGGTYNEQFF.

The V and J genes are TRBV19 and TRBJ2-2; D is undetermined. Germline V lookup: CDR1 LNHDA, CDR2 SQIVND (reference sequence). This CDR3 region has 13 residues. Trimming took 5 bases from V and 7 from J, leaving 11 bases between them. CDR3 protein: CASSEVVIGELFF. CDR3 DNA: TGTGCCAGTAGTGAGGTCGTGATCGGGGAGCTGTTTTTT.

The chain has TRBV7-9 and TRBJ2-1, with D tentatively TRBD2 (5 bases). Per germline, CDR1 SEHNR and CDR2 FQNEAQ (reference sequence). The V gene lost 5 bases and the J gene lost 15 bases, with 20 bases spanning the gap. The CDR3 is made up of 13 amino acids. This CDR3 is CASSLPPSSYTFF. CDR3 nucleotides: TGTGCCAGCAGCCTTCCGCCCTCTAGCTATACGTTCTTC. Drawing the rest from reference TRBV7-9 and TRBJ2-1, the complete variable domain is DTGVSQNPRHKITKRGQNVTFRCDPISEHNRLYWYRQTLGQGPEFLTYFQNEAQLEKSRLLSDRFSAERPKGSFSTLEIQRTEQGDSAMYLCASSLPPSSYTFFGPGTRLTVL.

V and J are TRBV2 and TRBJ1-5; TRBD1 agrees at 7 bases. The junction had 6 bases not matched to a gene; V was cut back by 4 bases and J by 6 bases. Germline CDR1 is SNHLY and CDR2 is FYNNEI. The CDR3 length is 14 residues. The CDR3 sequence is CASSVRQGGQPQHF. The CDR3, as DNA: TGTGCCAGCAGTGTGCGACAGGGAGGTCAGCCCCAGCATTTT.

J is TRBJ1-1 and V is TRBV6-6, with a weak D call TRBD1 (5 bases). The V gene's germline CDR1 is MNHNY and CDR2 SVGAGI (reference sequence). The CDR3 consists of 14 residues. Deletions cut 7 bases from V and 2 bases from J, with 14 bases between. CDR3 DNA sequence: TGTGCCAGCACTTTTACGGGGGGTAACACTGAAGCTTTCTTT. It codes for CASTFTGGNTEAFF.

CDR3 coding DNA: TGTGCCACGACCCACCTGGGGGCAGAACTGCAAGAGACCCAGTACTTC. Protein product: CATTHLGAELQETQYF. The chain couples TRBV7-8 to TRBJ2-5; the D gene is possibly TRBD1 (6 bases). CDR1 SGHVS and CDR2 FQNEAQ come from the germline V gene. Trimming pared 10 bases from V and 2 bases from J, leaving 23 bases between. The CDR3 extends over 16 amino acids. The whole variable domain, remainder taken from reference TRBV7-8 and TRBJ2-5, is GAGVSQSPRYKVAKRGQDVALRCDPISGHVSLFWYQQALGQGPEFLTYFQNEAQLDKSGLPSDRFFAERPEGSVSTLKIQRTQQEDSAVYLCATTHLGAELQETQYFGPGTRLLVL.

J is TRBJ2-7 and V is TRBV27; 10 bases are shared with TRBD2. V was clipped by 7 bases and J by 1 base; unmatched bases: 4. This CDR3 is 14 amino acids long. Germline CDR1 is MNHEY and CDR2 is SMNVEV (reference sequence). In DNA form, the CDR3 reads TGTGCCAGCAAACTAGCGGGAATTTCCTACGAGCAGTACTTC. It is translated as CASKLAGISYEQYF.

This chain links TRBV9 with TRBJ2-3, with 7 bases lining up with TRBD2. The CDR3 is 17 residues long. The germline V gene has CDR1 SGDLS and CDR2 YYNGEE. V shed 0 bases, J shed 2 bases, and the junction held 9 bases outside the gene matches. In nucleotides, the CDR3 is TGTGCCAGCAGCGTAGAGGTGGGAGGGCGGGCCACAGATACGCAGTATTTT. This encodes CASSVEVGGRATDTQYF.

CDR3 protein: CSVDGGASTDTQYF. The CDR3 coding sequence is TGCAGCGTTGACGGCGGAGCGAGCACAGATACGCAGTATTTT. V usage is TRBV29-1 and J usage is TRBJ2-3; D unresolved. Per germline, CDR1 SQVTM and CDR2 ANQGSEA. V lost 3 bases to trimming and J lost 0 bases, with 10 bases between them. CDR3 size: 14 residues.

The chain couples TRBV6-1 to TRBJ1-4; D remains unclear. This CDR3 is built from 14 residues. Germline lookup yields CDR1 MNHNS and CDR2 SASEGT. Trimming left V 5 bases short and J 0 bases short, with 7 bases between. This CDR3 is CASSTGATNEKLFF. For the CDR3, the DNA is TGTGCCAGCAGTACGGGAGCAACTAATGAAAAACTGTTTTTT.

The chain combines TRBV4-1 with TRBJ1-5; 8 bases are shared with TRBD1. The CDR3 has 15 amino acids. V was pared by 1 base and J by 7 bases, with 6 bases of the junction left unmatched. Germline V gene lookup returns CDR1 MGHRA and CDR2 YSYEKL. CDR3 region: CASSQGQGLGQPQHF. The CDR3, as DNA: TGCGCCAGCAGCCAAGGACAGGGGCTGGGGCAGCCCCAGCATTTT.

This clone was picked up a small number of times. The rearrangement links TRBV4-1 to TRBJ2-7, with D perhaps TRBD1 (5 bases). The CDR3 has 12 residues. Between the trimmed V and J ends, which lost 5 bases and 7 bases, there was a span of 12 bases. Germline lookup yields CDR1 MGHRA and CDR2 YSYEKL. The chain's CDR3 is CASSIAGKEQYF. The CDR3 nucleotides read TGCGCCAGCAGCATCGCAGGGAAGGAGCAGTACTTC.

V gene TRBV6-5 combines with J gene TRBJ2-7, with 8 bases fitting TRBD1. CDR3 length: 16 amino acids. Trimming removed 2 bases from V and 5 bases from J; junction bases left unmatched: 11. CDR1 MNHEY and CDR2 SVGAGI come from the germline V gene. The DNA of the CDR3 is TGTGCCAGCAGTTACGGTCCAGGGGGCTCACGGAACGAGCAGTACTTC. It encodes CASSYGPGGSRNEQYF.

The chain uses TRBV23-1 and TRBJ1-4, with TRBD1 matching 7 bases. TRBV23-1 is filed as an ORF, its function uncertain. The CDR3 length is 13 residues. Trimming took 8 bases from V and 6 from J; bases not matched to a gene: 6. The CDR3 nucleotides read TGCGCCAGCGGGCAGGGGGTGCATGAAAAACTGTTTTTT. It translates to CASGQGVHEKLFF.

V usage is TRBV7-6 and J usage is TRBJ2-1, with 9 bases lining up with TRBD1. Per germline, CDR1 SGHVS and CDR2 FNYEAQ. V lost 1 base to trimming and J lost 2 bases; unmatched junction nucleotides: 3. The CDR3 consists of 16 residues. The CDR3 spells CASSLGGTGPYNEQFF. The DNA of the CDR3 is TGTGCCAGCAGCTTAGGTGGGACAGGGCCCTACAATGAGCAGTTCTTC.

Only a few counts were recorded for this clone. J is TRBJ2-1 and V is TRBV5-1, with D tentatively TRBD1 (8 bases). Germline CDR1 SGHRS, CDR2 YFSETQ. The length of the CDR3 is 15 residues. Trimming removed 4 bases at V and 4 bases at J, with 15 bases between. Here the CDR3 DNA reads TGCGCCAGCAGCGGACAGGGAGGGGGATACAATGAGCAGTTCTTC. It is translated as CASSGQGGGYNEQFF.

V and J are TRBV4-2 and TRBJ2-2; a weak D match, TRBD1 (6 bases). Trimming took off 4 bases at V and 4 bases at J, with 13 bases between the two ends. Looked up from germline, CDR1 is LGHNA and CDR2 is YNFKEQ. The CDR3 is 15 residues long. The CDR3 region has the DNA TGTGCCAGCAGCCTTCCGGGACACCTCACCGGGGAGCTGTTTTTT. This sequence encodes CASSLPGHLTGELFF.

On this clone itself: At one end the junction does not follow the germline gene, possibly because of a read error. The chain joins TRBV30 to TRBJ1-4; no definite D call. This CDR3 is 12 amino acids long. Germline V gene lookup returns CDR1 GTSNPN and CDR2 SVGIG (reference sequence). CDR3 in DNA: TGCGCAGGACGGAGGGCTAATGAAAAACTGTTTTTT. Translated: CAGRRANEKLFF. The variable domain in full, completed from reference TRBV30 and TRBJ1-4, reads SQTIHQWPATLVQPVGSPLSLECTVEGTSNPNLYWYRQAAGRGLQLLFYSVGIGQISSEVPQNLSASRPQDRQFILSSKKLLLSDSGFYLCAGRRANEKLFFGSGTQLSVL.

The gene calls are TRBV7-2 and TRBJ1-1, with D tentatively TRBD1 (5 bases). The germline CDR1 and CDR2 sequences are SGHTA and FQGNSA. The CDR3 loop spans 16 amino acids. The V end lost 2 bases, the J end lost 0 bases, and 13 bases lay between the germline ends. CDR3 region: CASSLRTQALNTEAFF. CDR3 in DNA: TGTGCCAGCAGCTTAAGGACACAGGCCTTGAACACTGAAGCTTTCTTT. Combining the CDR3 with reference TRBV7-2 and TRBJ1-1 gives the whole variable domain GAGVSQSPSNKVTEKGKDVELRCDPISGHTALYWYRQSLGQGLEFLIYFQGNSAPDKSGLPSDRFSAERTGGSVSTLTIQRTQQEDSAVYLCASSLRTQALNTEAFFGQGTRLTVV.

The V and J genes are TRBV5-1 and TRBJ1-2; D is unclear. In germline, CDR1 is SGHRS, CDR2 YFSETQ. The germline V and J ends were trimmed by 0 bases and 7 bases, with 13 bases remaining between them. The CDR3 totals 14 residues. CDR3 sequence (DNA): TGCGCCAGCAGCTTGGAGGCGGGATCGGGTGGCTACACCTTC. Translation gives CASSLEAGSGGYTF.

Here the CDR3 reads CASSTEDFSSYEQYF. As DNA, the CDR3 is TGTGCCAGCAGCACCGAGGATTTTAGCTCCTACGAGCAGTACTTC. V is TRBV11-2 and J is TRBJ2-7; no definite D call. Germline assignment: CDR1 SGHAT and CDR2 FQNNGV. Trimming pared 5 bases from V and 0 bases from J, leaving 14 bases between. This CDR3 has 15 residues. Using reference TRBV11-2 and TRBJ2-7 for the parts outside the CDR3, the full variable domain is EAGVAQSPRYKIIEKRQSVAFWCNPISGHATLYWYQQILGQGPKLLIQFQNNGVVDDSQLPKDRFSAERLKGVDSTLKIQPAKLEDSAVYLCASSTEDFSSYEQYFGPGTRLTVT.

The CDR3 spells CASSFTGTIEETQYF. CDR3 bases: TGTGCCAGCAGCTTTACCGGGACTATTGAAGAGACCCAGTACTTC. The chain links TRBV5-5 to TRBJ2-5; TRBD2 matches 7 bases. V gave up 2 bases and J gave up 3 bases; unmatched junction bases: 7. This CDR3 is 15 amino acids long. The germline V gene has CDR1 SGHKS and CDR2 YYEKEE (reference sequence). Filled out from reference TRBV5-5 and TRBJ2-5, the complete variable domain reads DAGVTQSPTHLIKTRGQQVTLRCSPISGHKSVSWYQQVLGQGPQFIFQYYEKEERGRGNFPDRFSARQFPNYSSELNVNALLLGDSALYLCASSFTGTIEETQYFGPGTRLLVL.